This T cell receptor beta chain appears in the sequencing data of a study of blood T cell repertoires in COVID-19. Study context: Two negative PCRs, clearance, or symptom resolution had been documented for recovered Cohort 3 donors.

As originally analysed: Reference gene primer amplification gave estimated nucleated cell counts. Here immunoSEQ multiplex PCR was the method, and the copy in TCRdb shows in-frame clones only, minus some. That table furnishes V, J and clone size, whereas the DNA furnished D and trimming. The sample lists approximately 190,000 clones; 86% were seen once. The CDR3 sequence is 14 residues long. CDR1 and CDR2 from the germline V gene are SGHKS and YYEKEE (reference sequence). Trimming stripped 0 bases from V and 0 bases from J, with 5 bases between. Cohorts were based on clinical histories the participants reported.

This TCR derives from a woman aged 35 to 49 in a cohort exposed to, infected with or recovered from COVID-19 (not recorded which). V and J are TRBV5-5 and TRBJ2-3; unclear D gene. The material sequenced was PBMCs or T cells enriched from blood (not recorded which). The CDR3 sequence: CASSLDYSTDTQYF. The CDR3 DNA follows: TGTGCCAGCAGCTTGGACTACAGCACAGATACGCAGTATTTT.